This T cell receptor (beta chain) emerged from a study of blood T cell repertoires in COVID-19. J lost 0 bases, V lost 4 bases, and 8 bases had no gene match. This CDR3 contains 16 residues. The germline gives CDR1 MRHNA, CDR2 SNTAGT. Assay used: immunoSEQ multiplex PCR; TCRdb lists only in-frame clones, some missing. The repertoire holds more than 300,000 clones, with 86% as singletons. Input material: PBMCs or T cells enriched from blood (not recorded which). The sequence derives from a man under 40 who had recovered from COVID-19. V gene TRBV6-4 combines with J gene TRBJ1-2, with 7 bases identical to TRBD1. The CDR3 protein is CASSAASGTANYGYTF. The CDR3 DNA sequence: TGTGCCAGCAGTGCCGCGTCAGGGACAGCTAACTATGGCTACACCTTC.